Presented here are 20 T cell receptor beta chains from one specimen sequenced in a study of neoadjuvant nivolumab and ipilimumab in lung cancer. The method was immunoSEQ multiplex PCR; TCRdb's version includes in-frame clones alone and lacks a portion of them. The sample yields 6,500 to 8,500 clones, approximately 91% seen once. Sequencing was performed on tumor tissue, taken after neoadjuvant nivolumab, alone or with ipilimumab, at or shortly before surgery. Every receptor here comes from an adult with non-small cell lung cancer. Some clones in this sample may be carry-over from other donors' samples.

This chain joins TRBV7-2 and TRBJ2-3; TRBD1 might be the D (6 bases). CDR3 length: 15 residues. The ends were cut back, 1 base at V and 1 base at J, with 9 bases in the middle. Germline values: CDR1 SGHTA, CDR2 FQGNSA. DNA for the CDR3: TGTGCCAGCAGCTTAGTGAACAGGGGCACAGATACGCAGTATTTT. This sequence encodes CASSLVNRGTDTQYF.

The CDR3 DNA follows: TGTGCCAGCAGTTTACGTCCGGGGGAATATGGCTACACCTTC. Translating gives CASSLRPGEYGYTF. The chain links TRBV27 to TRBJ1-2, with a weak D call TRBD1 (5 bases). The CDR3 covers 14 residues. Trimming shortened V by 2 bases and J by 5 bases, and 12 bases separated the two germline ends. The germline CDR1 and CDR2 sequences are MNHEY and SMNVEV (reference sequence).

The chain couples TRBV30 to TRBJ2-6; D unresolved. The germline V gene has CDR1 GTSNPN and CDR2 SVGIG (reference sequence). The CDR3 is 12 amino acids. The V end was cut by 7 bases, the J end by 4 bases, with 8 bases between. For the CDR3, the DNA is TGTGCCTCCAAGTCAGGGGCCAACGTCCTGACTTTC. Translating it yields CASKSGANVLTF.

The rearrangement joins TRBV25-1 to TRBJ2-3, with TRBD2 matching 8 bases. V shed 8 bases and J 3 bases; nucleotides not matched to a gene: 10. Germline V gives CDR1 MGHDK, CDR2 SYGVNS. CDR3 size: 15 residues. This CDR3 is CASGESGRATDTQYF. The DNA for the CDR3 is TGTGCCAGCGGAGAGAGCGGGAGAGCGACAGATACGCAGTATTTT.

The rearrangement uses TRBV10-3 and TRBJ1-2; D is perhaps TRBD1 (6 bases). V gave up 0 bases and J gave up 8 bases, with 10 bases separating them. Germline-derived CDR1 and CDR2 are ENHRY and SYGVKD. There are 13 residues in the CDR3. CDR3 protein: CAISESSGGGYTF. For the CDR3, the DNA is TGTGCCATCAGTGAGTCGTCCGGGGGCGGCTACACCTTC.

J is TRBJ2-7 and V is TRBV29-1, with unresolved D. The CDR3 has 11 amino acids. Germline CDR1 and CDR2: SQVTM and ANQGSEA. The ends were cut back, 0 bases at V and 3 bases at J, with 3 bases in the middle. The CDR3 protein is CSVEDFYEQYF. Written as DNA, the CDR3 is TGCAGCGTTGAAGACTTCTACGAGCAGTACTTC.

The chain has TRBV6-7 and TRBJ2-6; D is uncertain. TRBV6-7 is filed as an ORF, its function uncertain. Trimming left V 1 base short and J 1 base short, with 5 bases between. This CDR3 has 15 amino acids. CDR3 sequence (DNA): TGTGCCAGCAGTTACTGGTCGTCTGGGGCCAACGTCCTGACTTTC. This translates into CASSYWSSGANVLTF.

The V call is TRBV4-2, the J call TRBJ1-5, with 7 bases that match TRBD1. Germline CDR1 reads LGHNA; CDR2 reads YNFKEQ. V lost 3 bases to trimming and J lost 6 bases; unmatched junction nucleotides: 11. This CDR3 region has 16 residues. The DNA of the CDR3 is TGTGCCAGCAGCCACCCCGGACAGGACGGAAGTCAGCCCCAGCATTTT. It translates to CASSHPGQDGSQPQHF.

The chain is built from TRBV7-9 and TRBJ1-4, with a weak D call TRBD1 (6 bases). This CDR3 contains 14 residues. Germline V CDR1 and CDR2: SEHNR, FQNEAQ (reference sequence). Trimming left V 4 bases short and J 4 bases short, with 10 bases between. CDR3 in DNA: TGTGCCAGCAGCTCGACAGGAAGTAATGAAAAACTGTTTTTT. It translates to CASSSTGSNEKLFF.

The chain couples TRBV4-2 to TRBJ2-7, with 10 bases matching TRBD1. CDR3 length: 15 amino acids. V shed 4 bases and J 3 bases; nucleotides not matched to a gene: 6. Germline V gives CDR1 LGHNA, CDR2 YNFKEQ. The CDR3: CASSPLTGGNYEQYF. The DNA for the CDR3 is TGTGCCAGCAGCCCCCTGACAGGGGGCAACTACGAGCAGTACTTC.

The chain employs TRBV7-9 and TRBJ1-2, with D perhaps matching TRBD1 (6 bases). Germline lookup yields CDR1 SEHNR and CDR2 FQNEAQ (reference sequence). Between the trimmed V and J ends, which lost 1 base and 1 base, there was a span of 10 bases. The CDR3 spans 15 residues. CDR3 in DNA: TGTGCCAGCAGCTTAGAGGGGGGGAGTAACTATGGCTACACCTTC. Amino acids: CASSLEGGSNYGYTF.

The rearrangement links TRBV29-1 to TRBJ2-2; TRBD2 is a possible D gene (5 bases). Trimming stripped 1 base from V and 3 bases from J, with 6 bases between. Germline loops: CDR1 SQVTM, CDR2 ANQGSEA. The CDR3 is 13 residues long. The CDR3, as DNA: TGCAGCGTTGAAGCGGGATACACCGGGGAGCTGTTTTTT. Protein sequence: CSVEAGYTGELFF.

The chain employs TRBV19 and TRBJ2-1; D possibly corresponds to TRBD2 (6 bases). Germline assignment: CDR1 LNHDA and CDR2 SQIVND (reference sequence). Trimming took 5 bases from V and 0 from J, leaving 14 bases between them. CDR3 length equals 16 residues. The CDR3 coding sequence is TGTGCCAGTAGTCCCCGGGACTTGGGCTCCTACAATGAGCAGTTCTTC. Its translation is CASSPRDLGSYNEQFF. Full variable domain (missing parts from reference TRBV19 and TRBJ2-1): DGGITQSPKYLFRKEGQNVTLSCEQNLNHDAMYWYRQDPGQGLRLIYYSQIVNDFQKGDIAEGYSVSREKKESFPLTVTSAQKNPTAFYLCASSPRDLGSYNEQFFGPGTRLTVL.

This chain joins TRBV5-1 and TRBJ2-1; 7 bases line up with TRBD1. Looked up from germline, CDR1 is SGHRS and CDR2 is YFSETQ. V lost 2 bases to trimming and J lost 5 bases; unmatched junction nucleotides: 4. The CDR3 length is 14 residues. The CDR3 loop is CASSLQGYDNEQFF. The CDR3 DNA sequence: TGCGCCAGCAGCTTACAGGGGTACGACAATGAGCAGTTCTTC.

The chain combines TRBV5-1 with TRBJ2-3, with 12 bases lining up with TRBD2. The CDR3 length is 17 residues. V dropped 0 bases and J dropped 3; count of bases not matched to a gene: 5. The germline gives CDR1 SGHRS, CDR2 YFSETQ. DNA for the CDR3: TGCGCCAGCAGCTTGGCTAGCGGGGGGGCCCGGACAGATACGCAGTATTTT. Encoded protein: CASSLASGGARTDTQYF.

This clone occurred a few times. The chain is built from TRBV5-6 and TRBJ1-1; 11 bases match TRBD1. This CDR3 spans 16 amino acids. Trimming cost V 2 bases and J 0 bases; bases outside gene matches: 3. Germline V CDR1 and CDR2: SGHDT, YYEEEE. CDR3: CASSLPGQGVNTEAFF. The CDR3 coding sequence is TGTGCCAGCAGCTTACCGGGACAGGGGGTGAACACTGAAGCTTTCTTT.

The chain couples TRBV5-1 to TRBJ1-1; D might be TRBD1 (5 bases). CDR1 is SGHRS, CDR2 YFSETQ, per germline. The CDR3 is 16 residues long. V was pared by 5 bases and J by 0 bases, with 17 bases between. The DNA for the CDR3 is TGCGCCAGCAGGCCCGACAGTTCCCTCATGAACACTGAAGCTTTCTTT. It is translated as CASRPDSSLMNTEAFF.

V gene TRBV7-9 combines with J gene TRBJ2-1; maybe TRBD2 (6 bases). Trimming shortened V by 1 base and J by 4 bases, and 14 bases separated the two germline ends. The germline V gene has CDR1 SEHNR and CDR2 FQNEAQ (reference sequence). This CDR3 spans 16 amino acids. As DNA, the CDR3 is TGTGCCAGCAGCTTAGTGGAGGGCGGATATTACAATGAGCAGTTCTTC. Encoded protein: CASSLVEGGYYNEQFF.

This chain links TRBV29-1 with TRBJ1-5, with D perhaps TRBD1 (6 bases). In germline, CDR1 is SQVTM, CDR2 ANQGSEA. Trimming left V 0 bases short and J 15 bases short, with 12 bases between. The CDR3 has 11 amino acids. In nucleotides, the CDR3 is TGCAGCGTTGAAGATCGGGACATTTTGCATTTT. Amino acid sequence: CSVEDRDILHF.

The chain is built from TRBV28 and TRBJ2-7, with TRBD1 identical over 8 bases. CDR1 and CDR2 from the germline V gene are MDHEN and SYDVKM. The V and J ends lost 9 bases and 4 bases, in that order; junction bases with no gene match: 5. This CDR3 has 12 residues. In nucleotides, the CDR3 is TGTGCCAGTAACAGGGGGAGGTACGAGCAGTACTTC. Translated: CASNRGRYEQYF.